These 28 T cell receptor beta chains share one sample of origin, sequenced in a study of OX40 agonist ivuxolimab in advanced cancers. Repertoires were generated with immunoSEQ multiplex PCR, while TCRdb's copy carries only in-frame clones and drops some. The sample holds around 74,000 clones; 85% to 95% are singletons and the top ten take 9.5% to 12%. Sequenced material: CD4+ or CD8+ T cells sorted from blood, taken in a trial of the OX40 agonist ivuxolimab. Source of these receptors: an adult with an advanced solid tumor such as melanoma, head and neck, liver or kidney cancer.

The chain employs TRBV6-6 and TRBJ2-1; D not certain. The germline V gene has CDR1 MNHNY and CDR2 SVGAGI (reference sequence). Trimming stripped 9 bases from V and 2 bases from J, with 8 bases between. The CDR3 extends over 12 amino acids. The CDR3: CARVGPYNEQFF. The CDR3 bases are TGTGCCAGGGTGGGTCCCTACAATGAGCAGTTCTTC.

This chain links TRBV19 with TRBJ1-4; no reliable D call. The V and J ends lost 3 bases and 6 bases respectively, with 8 bases between them. Looked up from germline, CDR1 is LNHDA and CDR2 is SQIVND (reference sequence). CDR3 length: 13 residues. The CDR3 DNA is TGTGCCAGTAGTATTGGAGGATATGAAAAACTGTTTTTT. It encodes CASSIGGYEKLFF. Full variable domain (remainder filled in from reference TRBV19 and TRBJ1-4): DGGITQSPKYLFRKEGQNVTLSCEQNLNHDAMYWYRQDPGQGLRLIYYSQIVNDFQKGDIAEGYSVSREKKESFPLTVTSAQKNPTAFYLCASSIGGYEKLFFGSGTQLSVL.

V gene TRBV7-8 combines with J gene TRBJ2-1; D unresolved. Germline CDR1 reads SGHVS; CDR2 reads FQNEAQ. The V gene lost 4 bases and the J gene lost 0 bases, with 16 bases spanning the gap. The CDR3 sequence is 17 residues long. The CDR3 DNA follows: TGTGCCAGCAGCTCCTTGGGTGGGAAAAGCTCCTACAATGAGCAGTTCTTC. It codes for CASSSLGGKSSYNEQFF. Supplemented by reference TRBV7-8 and TRBJ2-1, the full variable domain reads GAGVSQSPRYKVAKRGQDVALRCDPISGHVSLFWYQQALGQGPEFLTYFQNEAQLDKSGLPSDRFFAERPEGSVSTLKIQRTQQEDSAVYLCASSSLGGKSSYNEQFFGPGTRLTVL.

This sequence joins TRBV29-1 and TRBJ1-4; no firm D call. CDR1 is SQVTM, CDR2 ANQGSEA, per germline. V gave up 7 bases and J gave up 8 bases, with 8 bases separating them. This CDR3 contains 10 residues. The CDR3 is CSAFGEKLFF. The CDR3 nucleotides are TGCAGCGCCTTTGGGGAAAAACTGTTTTTT.

There are a few counts of this clone. V is TRBV7-3 and J is TRBJ1-2; TRBD1 aligns across 11 bases. Germline trimming cut 5 bases from V and 7 bases from J; bases unmatched to any gene: 6. This CDR3 region has 14 residues. Germline V CDR1 and CDR2: SGHTA, FQGTGA. In DNA, the CDR3 is TGTGCCAGCAGCCCCGGGACAGGGGGGATTGGCTACACCTTC. It specifies CASSPGTGGIGYTF.

The chain combines TRBV13 with TRBJ2-1; the D is unclear. Germline lookup yields CDR1 PRHDT and CDR2 FYEKMQ (reference sequence). There are 12 residues in the CDR3. Trimming took 6 bases from V and 2 from J, leaving 5 bases between them. Written as DNA, the CDR3 is TGTGCCAGCAGAACAACCTACAATGAGCAGTTCTTC. This gives the protein CASRTTYNEQFF.

The V and J genes are TRBV7-9 and TRBJ2-5, with 7 bases matching TRBD1. The CDR3 runs to 19 residues. V dropped 1 base and J dropped 5; count of bases not matched to a gene: 19. Germline-derived CDR1 and CDR2 are SEHNR and FQNEAQ (reference sequence). In DNA form, the CDR3 reads TGTGCCAGCAGCTTAGTGGCGACGTTATGGGACAGAAGATGGGAGACCCAGTACTTC. This codes for CASSLVATLWDRRWETQYF.

The chain combines TRBV5-1 with TRBJ2-1, with TRBD2 matching over 11 bases. The CDR3 contains 17 residues. CDR1 is SGHRS and CDR2 is YFSETQ in the germline V gene. V lost 4 bases, J lost 7 bases, and 13 bases stayed unmatched. CDR3 in DNA: TGCGCCAGCAGCACCTACTCACTAGCGGGGGTCGGGAATGAGCAGTTCTTC. It is translated as CASSTYSLAGVGNEQFF.

The chain recombines TRBV9 with TRBJ2-3, with 9 bases fitting TRBD2. Germline CDR1 reads SGDLS; CDR2 reads YYNGEE. The CDR3 runs 17 residues. With 4 bases clipped from V and 7 bases from J, the junction kept 16 bases outside the gene matches. CDR3 DNA sequence: TGTGCCAGCAGCCCCGGAGGGCTAGCGGGGCGCAATAATACGCAGTATTTT. Its translation is CASSPGGLAGRNNTQYF. The full variable domain, rest sourced from reference TRBV9 and TRBJ2-3, is DSGVTQTPKHLITATGQRVTLRCSPRSGDLSVYWYQQSLDQGLQFLIQYYNGEERAKGNILERFSAQQFPDLHSELNLSSLELGDSALYFCASSPGGLAGRNNTQYFGPGTRLTVL.

The chain has TRBV5-1 and TRBJ2-7; D not resolved. V lost 0 bases and J lost 3, with 13 bases in between. Germline values: CDR1 SGHRS, CDR2 YFSETQ. This CDR3 contains 15 residues. The DNA of the CDR3 is TGCGCCAGCAGCTTGGTACCAGAAGCCTTCTACGAGCAGTACTTC. It translates to CASSLVPEAFYEQYF.

The chain carries TRBV14 and TRBJ2-1; tentative D call: TRBD1 (5 bases). Trimming cost V 5 bases and J 2 bases, with 13 bases left between them. The germline gives CDR1 SGHDN, CDR2 FVKESK. This CDR3 contains 15 residues. In DNA, the CDR3 is TGTGCCAGCAGCAAAAGCAGGGCCGCCTACAATGAGCAGTTCTTC. It encodes CASSKSRAAYNEQFF.

The V and J genes are TRBV2 and TRBJ2-1, with D tentatively TRBD1 or TRBD2 (5 bases each). The CDR3 is 13 residues long. CDR1 and CDR2 (germline): SNHLY, FYNNEI. Trimming removed 8 bases at V and 8 bases at J, with 16 bases between. The CDR3 spells CASETVTGDEQFF. CDR3 nucleotide sequence: TGTGCCAGCGAGACAGTCACCGGGGATGAGCAGTTCTTC.

This chain uses TRBV9 with TRBJ2-7; 8 nucleotides line up with TRBD2. The CDR3 totals 15 residues. The junction had 9 bases not matched to a gene; V was cut back by 4 bases and J by 3 bases. Germline V gives CDR1 SGDLS, CDR2 YYNGEE. The DNA for the CDR3 is TGTGCCAGCAGCAGTTTCCCGGGGGGGATCTACGAGCAGTACTTC. Its translation is CASSSFPGGIYEQYF. Full variable domain (rest looked up from reference TRBV9 and TRBJ2-7): DSGVTQTPKHLITATGQRVTLRCSPRSGDLSVYWYQQSLDQGLQFLIQYYNGEERAKGNILERFSAQQFPDLHSELNLSSLELGDSALYFCASSSFPGGIYEQYFGPGTRLTVT.

The J gene is TRBJ2-7, the V gene TRBV7-6; 12 bases line up with TRBD1. V shed 4 bases, J shed 5 bases, and the junction held 9 bases outside the gene matches. The CDR3 loop spans 16 amino acids. CDR1 SGHVS and CDR2 FNYEAQ come from the germline V gene. The DNA of the CDR3 is TGTGCCAGCAGCTACTGGGGACAGGGGGCCGTAGACGAGCAGTACTTC. Its protein is CASSYWGQGAVDEQYF.

The chain uses TRBV4-3 and TRBJ2-5; the match to TRBD2 covers 9 bases. With V trimmed by 2 bases and J by 4 bases, 5 bases remained unmatched. CDR1 is LGHNA, CDR2 YSLEER, per germline. This CDR3 has 15 amino acids. Here the CDR3 DNA reads TGCGCCAGCAGCCAACAAAGCGGGGGGATAGAGACCCAGTACTTC. Translating it yields CASSQQSGGIETQYF.

The CDR3: CAISELAGGIGTDTQYF. CDR3 nucleotide sequence: TGTGCCATCAGTGAGCTAGCGGGGGGTATCGGCACAGATACGCAGTATTTT. The V gene is TRBV10-3, the J gene TRBJ2-3; TRBD2 aligns across 11 bases. Germline V gene sequence: CDR1 ENHRY, CDR2 SYGVKD. This CDR3 is built from 17 residues. Trimming took 2 bases from V and 1 from J; bases not matched to a gene: 5.

Worth noting for this clone: The identical CDR3 is also encoded by other nucleotide sequences in the sample. The rearrangement links TRBV27 to TRBJ1-1; the D is unclear. V dropped 0 bases and J dropped 0 bases, with 2 bases sitting between them. Germline V gene lookup returns CDR1 MNHEY and CDR2 SMNVEV (reference sequence). The CDR3 totals 13 residues. The DNA for the CDR3 is TGTGCCAGCAGTTTATCAGTGAACACTGAAGCTTTCTTT. Amino acid sequence: CASSLSVNTEAFF.

The V call is TRBV4-3, the J call TRBJ2-6, with unresolved D. Germline V gives CDR1 LGHNA, CDR2 YSLEER. V lost 0 bases to trimming and J lost 4 bases, with 7 bases between them. CDR3 length: 15 residues. CDR3 protein: CASSQDVTGANVLTF. The CDR3 coding sequence is TGCGCCAGCAGCCAAGATGTCACCGGGGCCAACGTCCTGACTTTC.

J is TRBJ2-4 and V is TRBV4-1; 8 bases are shared with TRBD1. Germline V gene data show CDR1 as MGHRA and CDR2 as YSYEKL. V dropped 5 bases and J dropped 4; count of bases not matched to a gene: 4. This CDR3 has 14 amino acids. In DNA, the CDR3 is TGCGCCAGCAGCTCCCGGACAGGGAAAAACATTCAGTACTTC. It encodes CASSSRTGKNIQYF.

The V and J genes are TRBV6-5 and TRBJ2-1; 7 bases line up with TRBD2. V shed 5 bases, J shed 4 bases, and the junction held 5 bases outside the gene matches. Germline V gene lookup returns CDR1 MNHEY and CDR2 SVGAGI. The length of the CDR3 is 14 residues. DNA for the CDR3: TGTGCCAGCAGTCTAACTAGCGCGTACAATGAGCAGTTCTTC. It translates to CASSLTSAYNEQFF.

The gene calls are TRBV5-6 and TRBJ2-3; 9 bases line up with TRBD2. This CDR3 comprises 14 residues. Germline V lookup: CDR1 SGHDT, CDR2 YYEEEE. J gave up 4 bases and V 10 bases, and 10 bases lay outside the gene matches. The chain's CDR3 is CAGGLAGKADTQYF. CDR3 nucleotides: TGTGCCGGGGGCCTAGCGGGGAAGGCAGATACGCAGTATTTT. Full variable domain (remainder filled in from reference TRBV5-6 and TRBJ2-3): DAGVTQSPTHLIKTRGQQVTLRCSPKSGHDTVSWYQQALGQGPQFIFQYYEEEERQRGNFPDRFSGHQFPNYSSELNVNALLLGDSALYLCAGGLAGKADTQYFGPGTRLTVL.

The rearrangement joins TRBV19 to TRBJ1-5; D may be TRBD1 (6 bases). The V end lost 10 bases, the J end lost 4 bases, and 20 bases lay between the germline ends. CDR1 is LNHDA, CDR2 SQIVND, per germline (reference sequence). The length of the CDR3 is 15 residues. DNA of the CDR3: TGTGCCACCACACTGGGTTGGGGGCCTAATCAGCCCCAGCATTTT. This encodes CATTLGWGPNQPQHF.

The chain joins TRBV5-6 to TRBJ1-1; D is unresolved. Looked up from germline, CDR1 is SGHDT and CDR2 is YYEEEE. This CDR3 has 13 residues. Trimming stripped 4 bases from V and 8 bases from J, with 15 bases between. The CDR3 DNA sequence: TGTGCCAGCAGCCTTGGCCCCGCTCCCGAAGCTTTCTTT. Residues: CASSLGPAPEAFF.

The chain has TRBV5-1 and TRBJ1-4; tentative D call: TRBD1 (5 bases). This CDR3 spans 15 amino acids. V was clipped by 0 bases and J by 8 bases, with 14 bases between them. Looked up from germline, CDR1 is SGHRS and CDR2 is YFSETQ. CDR3 in amino acids: CASSLGGLSEEKLFF. The DNA of the CDR3 is TGCGCCAGCAGCTTGGGGGGCCTATCTGAGGAAAAACTGTTTTTT. Using reference TRBV5-1 and TRBJ1-4 for the parts outside the CDR3, the full variable domain is KAGVTQTPRYLIKTRGQQVTLSCSPISGHRSVSWYQQTPGQGLQFLFEYFSETQRNKGNFPGRFSGRQFSNSRSEMNVSTLELGDSALYLCASSLGGLSEEKLFFGSGTQLSVL.

The rearrangement links TRBV7-2 to TRBJ1-2; D remains ambiguous. There are 13 residues in the CDR3. CDR1 SGHTA and CDR2 FQGNSA come from the germline V gene. V was clipped by 7 bases and J by 8 bases, with 17 bases between them. The CDR3 region has the DNA TGTGCCAGCACCAACTCCGGGCCCAGAGGCTACACCTTC. Its protein is CASTNSGPRGYTF.

This clone has a handful of counts. This chain uses TRBV19 with TRBJ1-2, with D possibly matching TRBD1 (5 bases). V lost 6 bases to trimming and J lost 0 bases, with 14 bases between them. CDR1 and CDR2 from the germline V gene are LNHDA and SQIVND (reference sequence). The CDR3 is made up of 15 amino acids. The CDR3 DNA reads as TGTGCCAGTAGCCGTAACGGGGCTACTAACTATGGCTACACCTTC. Residues: CASSRNGATNYGYTF.

J is TRBJ1-1 and V is TRBV19; 8 nucleotides agree with TRBD1. Losses at the gene ends were 5 bases for V and 5 bases for J; bases not matched to a gene: 7. The length of the CDR3 is 14 residues. The germline CDR1 and CDR2 sequences are LNHDA and SQIVND (reference sequence). The CDR3 bases are TGTGCCAGTAGTCAACAGGGGGGAGGGACTGAAGCTTTCTTT. Translation: CASSQQGGGTEAFF.

The chain employs TRBV9 and TRBJ2-1; TRBD2 matches 10 bases. The CDR3 length is 17 residues. Germline V lookup: CDR1 SGDLS, CDR2 YYNGEE. The J segment lost 5 bases and the V segment lost 1 base, leaving 9 bases of the junction unmatched. The CDR3 DNA reads as TGTGCCAGCAGCGTAACCATAGCGGGGGGCTGGGACAATGAGCAGTTCTTC. Its translation is CASSVTIAGGWDNEQFF.